This TCR beta chain was sequenced in a study of blood T cell repertoires in COVID-19. On the study more broadly: Material from acute and convalescent COVID-19 was sourced from the United States, Italy and Spain. The cDNA or gDNA used as material had been derived from T cells, B-cell-depleted T cells, or PBMCs.

The CDR3 is 15 residues long. V lost 5 bases, J lost 11 bases, and 15 bases stayed unmatched. The germline V gene encodes CDR1 ENHRY and CDR2 SYGVKD. Per the authors' pipeline: Quantification of nucleated cells was approximated via reference gene primer amplification. Profiled with immunoSEQ multiplex PCR; TCRdb holds only in-frame clones, not every one. That table gives V, J and clone size, and the DNA gave D and trimming. Altogether 170,000 or so clones are present, about 86% being singletons, with the ten largest covering around 0.88%. Sequenced sample: peripheral blood. This sequence was found in a woman younger than 35 who had recovered from COVID-19. The rearrangement links TRBV10-3 to TRBJ2-1; 7 bases fit TRBD1. The CDR3 here is CAISSTGAPVGKQFF. CDR3 in DNA: TGTGCCATCAGTTCTACAGGGGCCCCAGTTGGTAAGCAGTTCTTC.